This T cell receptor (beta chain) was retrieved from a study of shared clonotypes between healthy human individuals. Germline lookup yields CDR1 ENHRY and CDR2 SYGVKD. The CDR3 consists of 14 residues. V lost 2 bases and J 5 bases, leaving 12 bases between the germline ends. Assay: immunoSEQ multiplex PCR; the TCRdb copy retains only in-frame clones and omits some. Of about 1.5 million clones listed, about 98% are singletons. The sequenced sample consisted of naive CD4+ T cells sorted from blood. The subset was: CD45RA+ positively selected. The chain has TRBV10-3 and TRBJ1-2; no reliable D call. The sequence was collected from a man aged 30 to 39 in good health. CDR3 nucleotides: TGTGCCATCAGTGAGGTTAGGCGGGAATATGGCTACACCTTC. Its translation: CAISEVRREYGYTF.